Included here is one T cell receptor (beta chain) sequence, with context. This record comes from a study of blood T cell repertoires in COVID-19. Across the study: The study drew acute and convalescent COVID-19 samples from the United States, Italy and Spain. PBMCs, B-cell-depleted T cells, or T cells provided the cDNA or gDNA that made up the material.

Original analysis: How many nucleated cells were present was estimated from reference gene primer amplification. Some clones are missing from TCRdb's copy, which holds only in-frame ones; the method was immunoSEQ multiplex PCR. V, J and clone size derive from that table, while D and trimming were established from the DNA sequence. The top ten clones hold 7.5% to 10% of a sample with around 39,000 clones, about 87% of them seen once. The CDR3 loop spans 15 amino acids. CDR1 and CDR2 from the germline V gene are SNHLY and FYNNEI. Trimming cost V 7 bases and J 4 bases; bases outside gene matches: 10. Sequencing was carried out using peripheral blood. This receptor was identified in a human donor in a cohort sampled during active COVID-19. This chain connects TRBV2 to TRBJ1-2, with TRBD1 matching over 9 bases. CDR3: CASTWGQGLLYGYTF. The CDR3 DNA reads TGTGCCAGCACCTGGGGACAGGGACTACTCTATGGCTACACCTTC.